These T cell receptor beta chains were read from a single sample in a study of pediatric ulcerative colitis. The method was immunoSEQ multiplex PCR; TCRdb's version includes in-frame clones alone and lacks a portion of them. The sample holds under 45,000 clones; roughly 80% are singletons and the top ten take around 23%. The sequencing sample was made of blood. The receptors derive from a girl aged 5 to 17 with moderate ulcerative colitis. The CDR3 runs from the conserved cysteine through the conserved F or W. A D gene is named only where the DNA matches it firmly. The size of a clone is reported for some rows only, either as once, few or many, or as a class for expanded clones.

d_gene,abundance,v_gene,j_gene,CDR3nt,CDR3aa
-,-,TRBV7-8,TRBJ1-1,TGTGCCAGCAGTCGCGGGCGTGGTCGGGGCAGCACTGAAGCTTTCTTT,CASSRGRGRGSTEAFF
-,-,TRBV9,TRBJ1-2,TGTGCCAGCAGCCGCACCTCGGCGGGAAATAACTATGGCTACACCTTC,CASSRTSAGNNYGYTF
-,-,TRBV7-6,TRBJ2-7,TGTGCCAGCAGCTTAGCAGGACAGAACTACGAGCAGTACTTC,CASSLAGQNYEQYF
-,-,TRBV28,TRBJ1-5,TGTGCCAGCAGTTTAGGGTTTTTCGGCAATCAGCCCCAGCATTTT,CASSLGFFGNQPQHF
TRBD1,-,TRBV5-1,TRBJ2-5,TGCGCCAGCAACCCGACAGGGGGCATGTTGTTCGAGACCCAGTACTTC,CASNPTGGMLFETQYF
TRBD2,-,TRBV19,TRBJ2-7,TGTGCCAGTAGTCTTGCAGCGGGGCCCTACGAGCAGTACTTC,CASSLAAGPYEQYF
-,-,TRBV29-1,TRBJ1-2,TGCAGCGTTGAAGGTGGGCTCTATGGCTACACCTTC,CSVEGGLYGYTF
-,-,TRBV6-5,TRBJ1-2,TGTGCCAGCAGTTACGGAGACCCAAGGGGCTATGGCTACACCTTC,CASSYGDPRGYGYTF
TRBD1,few,TRBV15,TRBJ2-7,TGTGCCACCAGCAGAGGGACAGGCCCTCTAGCCTACGAGCAGTACTTC,CATSRGTGPLAYEQYF
-,-,TRBV19,TRBJ2-7,TGTGCCAGTAGCGGTCATGGCTCCTACGAGCAGTACTTC,CASSGHGSYEQYF
-,-,TRBV28,TRBJ2-5,TGTGCCAGCAGCCCTATAGGGGAGACCCAGTACTTC,CASSPIGETQYF
TRBD1,-,TRBV27,TRBJ2-5,TGTGCCAGCAGTTTATCGACAGGGGGCCGGGAGACCCAGTACTTC,CASSLSTGGRETQYF
TRBD2,-,TRBV19,TRBJ2-5,TGTGCCAGTAGTATTTCGGGGGGGAGGGAGACCCAGTACTTC,CASSISGGRETQYF
-,-,TRBV4-2,TRBJ2-2,TGTGCCAGCAGCCAAGCGCATGCTAGCGAGAACACCGGGGAGCTGTTTTTT,CASSQAHASENTGELFF
-,-,TRBV2,TRBJ2-1,TGTGCCAGCCGACTAATTTACTCGGATGAGCAGTTCTTC,CASRLIYSDEQFF
TRBD1,-,TRBV29-1,TRBJ1-6,TGCAGCGTTCGGGACAGGGGAAATTCACCCCTCCACTTT,CSVRDRGNSPLHF
-,-,TRBV7-9,TRBJ2-2,TGTGCCAGCAGCCGAACCCCGGGTCGAACCGGGGAGCTGTTTTTT,CASSRTPGRTGELFF
TRBD1,few,TRBV27,TRBJ1-2,TGTGCCAGCAGCTCCGGGACAGTCTATGGCTACACCTTC,CASSSGTVYGYTF
-,-,TRBV7-9,TRBJ2-7,TGTGCCAGCAGCGTTGGAGGGAACTTATACGAGCAGTACTTC,CASSVGGNLYEQYF
-,-,TRBV7-9,TRBJ2-2,TGTGCCAGCAGCTTAGGAGTCAGGGTTCACGGGGAGCTGTTTTTT,CASSLGVRVHGELFF
-,-,TRBV19,TRBJ1-1,TGTGCCAGTAGAGTTAACAGGAACACTGAAGCTTTCTTT,CASRVNRNTEAFF
TRBD2,-,TRBV19,TRBJ2-7,TGTGCCAGTAGTATAGCCCATGGACTAGCGGGAGGGTACCACGAGCAGTACTTC,CASSIAHGLAGGYHEQYF
-,-,TRBV29-1,TRBJ2-5,TGCAGCGTTAGAATTGGAGAGACCCAGTACTTC,CSVRIGETQYF
-,-,TRBV30,TRBJ1-5,TGTGCCTGGAGGAGGACGGGCCCGATTAATCAGCCCCAGCATTTT,CAWRRTGPINQPQHF
TRBD2,-,TRBV6-6,TRBJ2-1,TGTGCCAGCAGCCCTACCCGGGGGGGGAACAATGAGCAGTTCTTC,CASSPTRGGNNEQFF
-,once,TRBV6-5,TRBJ1-2,TGTGCCAGTACTGCGTTTGGGCGGAGAAACTATGGCTACACCTTC,CASTAFGRRNYGYTF
TRBD1,-,TRBV7-2,TRBJ1-2,TGTGCCAGCAGCTTGGGCGGGACAGGGGGCCGGGGCTACACCTTC,CASSLGGTGGRGYTF
-,-,TRBV5-1,TRBJ2-7,TGCGCCAGCAGCTTGGAGGGGATAGGATACGACGAGCAGTACTTC,CASSLEGIGYDEQYF
-,-,TRBV7-6,TRBJ2-7,TGTGCCAGCAGCCCCCGGGGACCTGACTACGAGCAGTACTTC,CASSPRGPDYEQYF
-,-,TRBV15,TRBJ2-3,TGTGCCACCAGCAGATCGGCCGCCGTAGATACGCAGTATTTT,CATSRSAAVDTQYF
-,once,TRBV6-5,TRBJ2-7,TGTGCCAGCAGGGGTGGAGAGCTTTCCGTGGGGGAGCAGTACTTC,CASRGGELSVGEQYF
-,-,TRBV20-1,TRBJ1-2,TGCAGTGCGCTCTATGGCTACACCTTC,CSALYGYTF